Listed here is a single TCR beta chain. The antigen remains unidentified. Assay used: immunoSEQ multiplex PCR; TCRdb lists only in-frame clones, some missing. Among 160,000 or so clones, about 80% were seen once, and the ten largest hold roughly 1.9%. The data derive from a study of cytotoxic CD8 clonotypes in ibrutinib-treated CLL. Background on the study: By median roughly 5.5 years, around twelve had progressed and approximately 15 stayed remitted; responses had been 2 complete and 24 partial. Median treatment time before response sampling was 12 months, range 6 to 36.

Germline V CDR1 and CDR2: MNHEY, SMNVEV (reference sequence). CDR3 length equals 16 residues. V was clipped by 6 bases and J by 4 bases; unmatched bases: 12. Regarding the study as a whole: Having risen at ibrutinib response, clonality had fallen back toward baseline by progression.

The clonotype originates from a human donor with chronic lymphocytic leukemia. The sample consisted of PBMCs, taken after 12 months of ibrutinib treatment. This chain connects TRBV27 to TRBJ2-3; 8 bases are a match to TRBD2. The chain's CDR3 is CASRTHTGRGADTQYF. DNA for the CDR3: TGTGCCAGCAGAACCCACACAGGGCGGGGGGCAGATACGCAGTATTTT.